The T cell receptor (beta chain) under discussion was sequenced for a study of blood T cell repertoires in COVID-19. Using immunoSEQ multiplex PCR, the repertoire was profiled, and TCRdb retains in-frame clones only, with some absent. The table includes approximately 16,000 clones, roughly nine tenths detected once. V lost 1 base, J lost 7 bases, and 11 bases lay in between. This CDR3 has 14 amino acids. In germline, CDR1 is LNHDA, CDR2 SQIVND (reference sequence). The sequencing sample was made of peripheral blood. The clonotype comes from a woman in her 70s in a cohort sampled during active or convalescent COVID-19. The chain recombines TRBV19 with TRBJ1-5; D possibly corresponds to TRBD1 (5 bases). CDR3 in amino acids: CASSIGARAQPQHF. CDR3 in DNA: TGTGCCAGTAGTATAGGTGCCAGGGCACAGCCCCAGCATTTT.